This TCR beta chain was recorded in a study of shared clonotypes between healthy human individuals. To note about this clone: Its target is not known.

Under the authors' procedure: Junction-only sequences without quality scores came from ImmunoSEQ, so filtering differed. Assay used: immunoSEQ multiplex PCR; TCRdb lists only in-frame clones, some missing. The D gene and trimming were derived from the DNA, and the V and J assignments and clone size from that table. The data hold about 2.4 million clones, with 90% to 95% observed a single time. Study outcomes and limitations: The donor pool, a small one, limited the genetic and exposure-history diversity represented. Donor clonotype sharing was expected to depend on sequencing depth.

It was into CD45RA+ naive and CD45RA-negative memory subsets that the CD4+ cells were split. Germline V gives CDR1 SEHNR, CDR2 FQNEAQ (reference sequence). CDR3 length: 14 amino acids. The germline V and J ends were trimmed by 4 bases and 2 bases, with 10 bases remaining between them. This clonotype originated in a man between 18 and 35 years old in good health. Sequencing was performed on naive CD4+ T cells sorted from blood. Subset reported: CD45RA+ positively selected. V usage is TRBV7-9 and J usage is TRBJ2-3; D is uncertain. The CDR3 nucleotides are TGTGCCAGCAGCTCCCTACTATCCACAGATACGCAGTATTTT. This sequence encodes CASSSLLSTDTQYF. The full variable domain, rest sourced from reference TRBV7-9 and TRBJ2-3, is DTGVSQNPRHKITKRGQNVTFRCDPISEHNRLYWYRQTLGQGPEFLTYFQNEAQLEKSRLLSDRFSAERPKGSFSTLEIQRTEQGDSAMYLCASSSLLSTDTQYFGPGTRLTVL.